One sample yielded the 10 T cell receptor beta chains listed below, sequenced in a study of blood T cell repertoires in COVID-19. The repertoire was sequenced with immunoSEQ multiplex PCR; TCRdb's copy has only in-frame clones and lacks some. The sample includes hundreds of thousands of clones, roughly 91% of them seen just once. The sequencing input was peripheral blood. The receptors were sampled from a woman aged 50 to 60 with COVID-19, enrolled during active disease.

This clone appeared a single time. The V and J genes are TRBV12-3 or TRBV12-4 and TRBJ2-2; D is possibly TRBD2 (6 bases). The CDR3 extends over 12 amino acids. The V and J ends lost 5 bases and 5 bases respectively, with 6 bases between them. CDR3 in amino acids: CASSAGTGELFF. Here the CDR3 DNA reads TGTGCCAGCAGTGCGGGAACCGGGGAGCTGTTTTTT.

This clone was detected only a few times. The rearrangement links TRBV2 to TRBJ1-1; perhaps TRBD1 as D (6 bases). CDR1 SNHLY and CDR2 FYNNEI come from the germline V gene. The CDR3 length is 13 residues. V gave up 6 bases and J gave up 10 bases, with 18 bases separating them. CDR3 sequence: CASRGGGALGAFF. CDR3 bases: TGTGCCAGCAGAGGCGGGGGGGCGCTAGGAGCTTTCTTT. Filled out from reference TRBV2 and TRBJ1-1, the complete variable domain reads EPEVTQTPSHQVTQMGQEVILRCVPISNHLYFYWYRQILGQKVEFLVSFYNNEISEKSEIFDDQFSVERPDGSNFTLKIRSTKLEDSAMYFCASRGGGALGAFFGQGTRLTVV.

This chain links TRBV2 with TRBJ2-1; 10 bases are shared with TRBD1. Germline CDR1 SNHLY, CDR2 FYNNEI. The junction had 8 bases not matched to a gene; V was cut back by 4 bases and J by 8 bases. The CDR3 is 15 residues long. This CDR3 reads CASSGPDRGGHEQFF. CDR3 in DNA: TGTGCCAGCAGTGGTCCGGACAGGGGGGGTCATGAGCAGTTCTTC. The whole variable domain, remainder taken from reference TRBV2 and TRBJ2-1, is EPEVTQTPSHQVTQMGQEVILRCVPISNHLYFYWYRQILGQKVEFLVSFYNNEISEKSEIFDDQFSVERPDGSNFTLKIRSTKLEDSAMYFCASSGPDRGGHEQFFGPGTRLTVL.

This clone was counted once. V is TRBV9 and J is TRBJ1-4, with unresolved D. The length of the CDR3 is 10 residues. V lost 4 bases and J lost 8, with 3 bases in between. Germline V gene lookup returns CDR1 SGDLS and CDR2 YYNGEE. This chain's CDR3 is CASSLEKLFF. In DNA form, the CDR3 reads TGTGCCAGCAGCCTCGAAAAACTGTTTTTT. Full variable domain (remainder filled in from reference TRBV9 and TRBJ1-4): DSGVTQTPKHLITATGQRVTLRCSPRSGDLSVYWYQQSLDQGLQFLIQYYNGEERAKGNILERFSAQQFPDLHSELNLSSLELGDSALYFCASSLEKLFFGSGTQLSVL.

Comment on this clone: The same CDR3 is also encoded by other DNA sequences in this sample. This chain links TRBV11-3 with TRBJ2-2, with D perhaps matching TRBD2 (5 bases). This CDR3 region has 12 residues. Germline CDR1 reads SGHNT; CDR2 reads YENEEA. Trimming left V 3 bases short and J 6 bases short, with 5 bases between. The CDR3 reads CASSLEAGELFF. The CDR3 DNA sequence: TGTGCCAGCAGCTTGGAGGCCGGGGAGCTGTTTTTT. The full variable domain, completed using reference TRBV11-3 and TRBJ2-2, is EAGVVQSPRYKIIEKKQPVAFWCNPISGHNTLYWYLQNLGQGPELLIRYENEEAVDDSQLPKDRFSAERLKGVDSTLKIQPAELGDSAVYLCASSLEAGELFFGEGSRLTVL.

V gene TRBV11-3 combines with J gene TRBJ1-1; D is uncertain. The CDR3 totals 14 residues. CDR1 SGHNT and CDR2 YENEEA come from the germline V gene. V shed 1 base and J shed 1 base, with 7 bases lying between them. Here the CDR3 reads CASSLAGGNTEAFF. CDR3 DNA: TGTGCCAGCAGCTTAGCTGGCGGGAACACTGAAGCTTTCTTT.

This clone was seen only a few times. This specimen includes other DNA sequences encoding the same CDR3. V usage is TRBV5-1 and J usage is TRBJ2-1, with D perhaps TRBD1 (6 bases). CDR3 length equals 13 residues. Germline loops: CDR1 SGHRS, CDR2 YFSETQ. Trimming stripped 0 bases from V and 7 bases from J, with 8 bases between. The CDR3: CASSLDQGNEQFF. The CDR3 DNA reads as TGCGCCAGCAGCTTGGACCAGGGGAATGAGCAGTTCTTC.

The rearrangement joins TRBV27 to TRBJ1-6, with 7 bases matching TRBD1. The CDR3 covers 15 residues. The germline V gene has CDR1 MNHEY and CDR2 SMNVEV (reference sequence). The junction had 9 bases not matched to a gene; V was cut back by 6 bases and J by 7 bases. The CDR3 region is CASRALRQGNSPLHF. CDR3 sequence (DNA): TGTGCCAGCAGGGCCCTTCGACAGGGAAATTCACCCCTCCACTTT.

The rearrangement joins TRBV10-3 to TRBJ1-4; 10 bases map to TRBD1. Looked up from germline, CDR1 is ENHRY and CDR2 is SYGVKD. The CDR3 extends over 15 amino acids. With 0 bases clipped from V and 6 bases from J, the junction kept 1 base outside the gene matches. CDR3 region: CAISESGQGHEKLFF. CDR3 DNA: TGTGCCATCAGTGAGTCGGGACAGGGGCATGAAAAACTGTTTTTT.

The chain has TRBV28 and TRBJ2-6, with D possibly TRBD2 on 5 matching bases. Per the germline V gene, CDR1 is MDHEN and CDR2 is SYDVKM. This CDR3 is built from 16 residues. V shed 3 bases and J shed 4 bases, with 13 bases lying between them. The CDR3 region has the DNA TGTGCCAGCAGTTTTGGGAGAGCCCCCGGGGCCAACGTCCTGACTTTC. Translation: CASSFGRAPGANVLTF. The variable domain in full, with the rest retrieved from reference TRBV28 and TRBJ2-6, is DVKVTQSSRYLVKRTGEKVFLECVQDMDHENMFWYRQDPGLGLRLIYFSYDVKMKEKGDIPEGYSVSREKKERFSLILESASTNQTSMYLCASSFGRAPGANVLTFGAGSRLTVL.